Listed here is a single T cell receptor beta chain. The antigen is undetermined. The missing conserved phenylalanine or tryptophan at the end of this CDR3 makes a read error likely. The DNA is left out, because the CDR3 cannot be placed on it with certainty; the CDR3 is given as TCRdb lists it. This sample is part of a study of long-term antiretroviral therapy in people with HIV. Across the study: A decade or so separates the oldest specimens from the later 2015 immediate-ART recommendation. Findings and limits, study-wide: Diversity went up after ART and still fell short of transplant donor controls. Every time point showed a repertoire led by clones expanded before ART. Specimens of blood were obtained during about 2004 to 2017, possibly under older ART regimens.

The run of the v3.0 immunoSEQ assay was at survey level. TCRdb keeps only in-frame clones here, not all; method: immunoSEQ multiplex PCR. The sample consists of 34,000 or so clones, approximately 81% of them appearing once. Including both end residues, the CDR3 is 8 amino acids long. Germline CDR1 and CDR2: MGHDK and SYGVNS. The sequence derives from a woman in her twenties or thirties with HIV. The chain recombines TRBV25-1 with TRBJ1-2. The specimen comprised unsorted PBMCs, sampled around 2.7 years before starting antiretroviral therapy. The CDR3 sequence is CASEDGSI.